Below, 29 T cell receptor beta chains from the same sample are listed, as sequenced in a study of high-grade serous ovarian cancer treatment subgroups. Some clones are missing from TCRdb's copy, which holds only in-frame ones; the method was immunoSEQ multiplex PCR. Among about 4,400 clones, 60% to 80% were seen once, and the ten largest hold approximately 5.7%. Tumor samples were taken before definitive surgery or chemotherapy. Sequencing was performed on tumor tissue. The receptors derive from a human donor with high-grade serous ovarian cancer.

The chain uses TRBV5-1 and TRBJ2-1, with D perhaps TRBD2 (7 bases). Germline CDR1 is SGHRS and CDR2 is YFSETQ. V lost 1 base, J lost 8 bases, and 10 bases lay in between. The CDR3 is made up of 13 amino acids. The CDR3 spells CASSLRGAHEQFF. CDR3 DNA: TGCGCCAGCAGCTTGCGGGGGGCCCATGAGCAGTTCTTC.

This clone was recorded a few times. J is TRBJ2-5 and V is TRBV5-1; D unclear. This CDR3 region has 12 residues. CDR1 SGHRS and CDR2 YFSETQ come from the germline V gene. V dropped 0 bases and J dropped 1 base, with 1 base sitting between them. CDR3 sequence (DNA): TGCGCCAGCAGCTTGGCCCAAGAGACCCAGTACTTC. This encodes CASSLAQETQYF.

This chain links TRBV30 with TRBJ1-5; TRBD1 is a possible D gene (5 bases). The CDR3 has 14 residues. Germline V lookup: CDR1 GTSNPN, CDR2 SVGIG (reference sequence). V lost 1 base and J 5 bases, leaving 12 bases between the germline ends. The CDR3 DNA follows: TGTGCCTGGAGTGAAACGGGGGACCATCAGCCCCAGCATTTT. As protein: CAWSETGDHQPQHF.

This chain links TRBV10-3 with TRBJ2-1; D possibly uses TRBD1 or TRBD2 (6 bases each). Germline CDR1 and CDR2: ENHRY and SYGVKD. The CDR3 sequence is 16 residues long. V was cut by 4 bases and J by 2 bases, with 15 bases left in between. The chain's CDR3 is CAISAGARSTYNEQFF. The DNA of the CDR3 is TGTGCCATCAGTGCGGGGGCCAGGTCCACCTACAATGAGCAGTTCTTC.

The chain carries TRBV30 and TRBJ2-1; D uncertain. Trimming shortened V by 2 bases and J by 4 bases, and 3 bases separated the two germline ends. Germline-derived CDR1 and CDR2 are GTSNPN and SVGIG (reference sequence). The CDR3 contains 11 residues. The CDR3 is CAWSLYNEQFF. DNA for the CDR3: TGTGCCTGGAGTCTTTACAATGAGCAGTTCTTC.

The chain carries TRBV30 and TRBJ2-7; 9 bases map to TRBD2. J was trimmed by 6 bases and V by 4 bases; bases with no gene match: 13. The germline gives CDR1 GTSNPN, CDR2 SVGIG (reference sequence). The CDR3 is made up of 15 amino acids. CDR3 bases: TGTGCCTGGACGCTTGGGGCGGGGGGGCGTCGCGAGCAGTACTTC. Translation: CAWTLGAGGRREQYF.

Only a few counts were recorded for this clone. The chain joins TRBV19 to TRBJ1-5, with 9 bases that match TRBD1. V lost 9 bases and J lost 3; bases outside the gene matches: 9. The CDR3 contains 15 residues. Germline-derived CDR1 and CDR2 are LNHDA and SQIVND (reference sequence). Here the CDR3 reads CASTGTGMANQPQHF. The CDR3 DNA sequence: TGTGCCAGCACCGGGACAGGGATGGCCAATCAGCCCCAGCATTTT.

The J gene is TRBJ1-1, the V gene TRBV10-3; D remains ambiguous. V was trimmed by 4 bases and J by 1 base, leaving 7 bases between them. From germline, CDR1 is ENHRY and CDR2 SYGVKD. The CDR3 has 13 amino acids. CDR3 sequence: CAISVGQNTEAFF. CDR3 DNA sequence: TGTGCCATCAGTGTTGGCCAGAACACTGAAGCTTTCTTT.

V and J are TRBV13 and TRBJ2-7; TRBD2 matches at 7 bases. V trimming: 3 bases; J trimming: 7 bases; junction bases outside the gene matches: 9. The CDR3 spans 14 residues. Looked up from germline, CDR1 is PRHDT and CDR2 is FYEKMQ (reference sequence). For the CDR3, the DNA is TGTGCCAGCAGCTTTGGCGGGAGTTCGGGGGAGCAGTACTTC. As protein: CASSFGGSSGEQYF.

The chain joins TRBV29-1 to TRBJ2-7, with unresolved D. This CDR3 is 12 amino acids long. Germline CDR1 is SQVTM and CDR2 is ANQGSEA. V was cut by 1 base and J by 7 bases, with 11 bases left in between. CDR3 nucleotides: TGCAGCGTTGAAGGGCCTTCTTGGGAGCAGTACTTC. Amino acids: CSVEGPSWEQYF.

The chain employs TRBV6-5 and TRBJ1-4, with D maybe TRBD1 (5 bases). Germline assignment: CDR1 MNHEY and CDR2 SVGAGI. V lost 5 bases and J lost 1, with 8 bases in between. The CDR3 runs to 14 residues. The chain's CDR3 is CASSLRGTNEKLFF. The CDR3 DNA reads TGTGCCAGCAGTCTTAGGGGAACTAATGAAAAACTGTTTTTT.

The chain couples TRBV6-6 to TRBJ2-5; D is possibly TRBD2 (6 bases). CDR3 size: 13 residues. CDR1 MNHNY and CDR2 SVGAGI come from the germline V gene (reference sequence). V lost 6 bases to trimming and J lost 3 bases, with 11 bases between them. The CDR3 protein is CASSRLGEETQYF. The CDR3 DNA is TGTGCCAGCAGCCGACTAGGAGAAGAGACCCAGTACTTC.

This clone has a handful of counts. V is TRBV7-2 and J is TRBJ2-7, with a possible D match to TRBD1 (6 bases). V was pared by 5 bases and J by 10 bases, with 15 bases between. Per the germline V gene, CDR1 is SGHTA and CDR2 is FQGNSA. This CDR3 region has 12 residues. In DNA form, the CDR3 reads TGTGCCAGCAGCCTAGAATTACAGGGTCAGTACTTC. Its translation is CASSLELQGQYF. Based on the CDR3 plus reference TRBV7-2 and TRBJ2-7, the full variable domain is GAGVSQSPSNKVTEKGKDVELRCDPISGHTALYWYRQSLGQGLEFLIYFQGNSAPDKSGLPSDRFSAERTGGSVSTLTIQRTQQEDSAVYLCASSLELQGQYFGPGTRLTVT.

This clone was picked up a small number of times. The chain is built from TRBV7-2 and TRBJ2-7; TRBD2 agrees at 8 bases. Losses at the gene ends were 3 bases for V and 2 bases for J; bases not matched to a gene: 6. The CDR3 contains 15 residues. Germline CDR1 SGHTA, CDR2 FQGNSA. The DNA for the CDR3 is TGTGCCAGCAGCTTGGCGGGAGGCCCTACCTACGAGCAGTACTTC. Translated: CASSLAGGPTYEQYF.

The chain employs TRBV30 and TRBJ2-1; TRBD2 agrees at 10 bases. V lost 1 base and J lost 0; bases outside the gene matches: 18. This CDR3 is built from 21 residues. Germline assignment: CDR1 GTSNPN and CDR2 SVGIG (reference sequence). This CDR3 reads CAWSGLNPETSGYSSYNEQFF. DNA for the CDR3: TGTGCCTGGAGTGGTTTAAACCCGGAGACTAGCGGGTATAGCTCCTACAATGAGCAGTTCTTC.

V usage is TRBV11-3 and J usage is TRBJ2-1, with 14 nucleotides matching TRBD2. From germline, CDR1 is SGHNT and CDR2 YENEEA. V dropped 3 bases and J dropped 7; count of bases not matched to a gene: 8. The CDR3 has 17 amino acids. The DNA of the CDR3 is TGTGCCAGCAGCTTCGGTCGGACTAGCGGGAGGTGGAATGAGCAGTTCTTC. Translated: CASSFGRTSGRWNEQFF.

The V call is TRBV29-1, the J call TRBJ2-1, with 11 bases identical to TRBD2. The CDR3 has 14 residues. Germline V CDR1 and CDR2: SQVTM, ANQGSEA. V trimming: 7 bases; J trimming: 4 bases; junction bases outside the gene matches: 6. As DNA, the CDR3 is TGCAGCGGGGCCGGGACTAGCGGTTACAATGAGCAGTTCTTC. Encoded protein: CSGAGTSGYNEQFF.

In its sample, this clone was seen a few times. This chain joins TRBV6-4 and TRBJ1-5; TRBD1 might be the D (5 bases). The V gene lost 4 bases and the J gene lost 1 base, with 5 bases spanning the gap. From germline, CDR1 is MRHNA and CDR2 SNTAGT. The CDR3 length is 13 residues. CDR3 sequence (DNA): TGTGCCAGCAGTGCAGGGAGCAATCAGCCCCAGCATTTT. Its translation: CASSAGSNQPQHF.

By sample fraction, this clone is large. The gene calls are TRBV5-1 and TRBJ2-5; possibly TRBD2 for D (6 bases). Germline V lookup: CDR1 SGHRS, CDR2 YFSETQ. The CDR3 runs to 13 residues. Trimming took off 4 bases at V and 2 bases at J, with 9 bases between the two ends. The CDR3 spells CASSRGLQETQYF. CDR3 nucleotide sequence: TGCGCCAGCAGCAGGGGACTGCAAGAGACCCAGTACTTC.

The rearrangement joins TRBV5-6 to TRBJ1-6, with 8 bases aligning to TRBD1. The CDR3 consists of 15 residues. Per germline, CDR1 SGHDT and CDR2 YYEEEE. V lost 4 bases, J lost 7 bases, and 7 bases stayed unmatched. The CDR3 DNA sequence: TGTGCCAGCAGCCGGGACAGGTTCACGAATTCACCCCTCCACTTT. It encodes CASSRDRFTNSPLHF.

The V gene is TRBV27, the J gene TRBJ1-2; D gene unclear. There are 16 residues in the CDR3. Germline lookup yields CDR1 MNHEY and CDR2 SMNVEV (reference sequence). V was shortened by 7 bases and J by 4 bases, with 22 bases between the two germline ends. In nucleotides, the CDR3 is TGTGCCAGCACCTCTATAAGGTCGGGGTTTGTCTATGGCTACACCTTC. Amino acid sequence: CASTSIRSGFVYGYTF.

The rearrangement joins TRBV10-3 to TRBJ1-2, with D unclear. Trimming shortened V by 0 bases and J by 4 bases, and 9 bases separated the two germline ends. Germline-derived CDR1 and CDR2 are ENHRY and SYGVKD. The CDR3 totals 14 residues. CDR3 in DNA: TGTGCCATCAGTGAGTCGACACAGCCCTATGGCTACACCTTC. Protein product: CAISESTQPYGYTF.

This rearrangement joins TRBV7-9 to TRBJ2-7, with 8 nucleotides matching TRBD2. CDR1 SEHNR and CDR2 FQNEAQ come from the germline V gene (reference sequence). The CDR3 has 13 amino acids. J gave up 9 bases and V 5 bases, and 9 bases lay outside the gene matches. This CDR3 is CASSQSSGYAQYF. CDR3 in DNA: TGTGCCAGCAGCCAGTCTAGCGGGTATGCGCAGTACTTC. The whole variable domain, filled in from reference TRBV7-9 and TRBJ2-7, reads DTGVSQNPRHKITKRGQNVTFRCDPISEHNRLYWYRQTLGQGPEFLTYFQNEAQLEKSRLLSDRFSAERPKGSFSTLEIQRTEQGDSAMYLCASSQSSGYAQYFGPGTRLTVT.

This rearrangement joins TRBV6-6 to TRBJ2-7; perhaps D is TRBD1 or TRBD2 (6 bases each). From germline, CDR1 is MNHNY and CDR2 SVGAGI (reference sequence). Trimming removed 6 bases from V and 7 bases from J, with 22 bases in between. This CDR3 comprises 15 residues. CDR3 sequence (DNA): TGTGCCAGCAGCCTACGCGAGGGGGGTTCTGGGGAGCAGTACTTC. This gives the protein CASSLREGGSGEQYF.

CDR3 DNA sequence: TGTGCCAGTAGTATCGGAGGTCCTTACAATGAGCAGTTCTTC. Its translation is CASSIGGPYNEQFF. The chain recombines TRBV19 with TRBJ2-1; the D gene is possibly TRBD2 (5 bases). In germline, CDR1 is LNHDA, CDR2 SQIVND (reference sequence). The V end was cut by 3 bases, the J end by 4 bases, with 10 bases between. The CDR3 has 14 amino acids. Supplemented by reference TRBV19 and TRBJ2-1, the full variable domain reads DGGITQSPKYLFRKEGQNVTLSCEQNLNHDAMYWYRQDPGQGLRLIYYSQIVNDFQKGDIAEGYSVSREKKESFPLTVTSAQKNPTAFYLCASSIGGPYNEQFFGPGTRLTVL.

The CDR3 region is CATPHRGSAGNTIYF. Written as DNA, the CDR3 is TGCGCCACCCCCCACAGGGGCTCCGCTGGAAACACCATATATTTT. This chain connects TRBV10-1 to TRBJ1-3; TRBD1 agrees at 7 bases. The CDR3 runs 15 residues. Trimming cost V 10 bases and J 2 bases; bases outside gene matches: 11. Germline-derived CDR1 and CDR2 are WNHNN and SYGVQD (reference sequence).

The chain employs TRBV27 and TRBJ2-7; 11 bases are a match to TRBD1. V lost 5 bases to trimming and J lost 3 bases; unmatched junction nucleotides: 15. Germline CDR1 MNHEY, CDR2 SMNVEV (reference sequence). CDR3 length: 18 amino acids. CDR3 DNA sequence: TGTGCCAGCAGTCCACCCAAGCGCAGGGACAGGGGGAACTACGAGCAGTACTTC. This codes for CASSPPKRRDRGNYEQYF.

The CDR3 DNA sequence: TGTGCCAGTAGTACTCAGGGCTTCGGAAACACCATATATTTT. Its translation: CASSTQGFGNTIYF. The chain combines TRBV19 with TRBJ1-3, with a tentative D call TRBD1 (5 bases). Germline V gene lookup returns CDR1 LNHDA and CDR2 SQIVND (reference sequence). The CDR3 runs 14 residues. V lost 4 bases, J lost 4 bases, and 11 bases lay in between.

The gene calls are TRBV5-1 and TRBJ1-2; 10 bases align to TRBD1. There are 14 residues in the CDR3. Germline assignment: CDR1 SGHRS and CDR2 YFSETQ. Trimming at V came to 0 bases and at J to 8 bases, leaving 4 bases not matched to a gene. CDR3 sequence reads: CASSLEGQGLGYTF. The CDR3 DNA reads TGCGCCAGCAGCTTGGAGGGACAGGGGTTAGGCTACACCTTC.